Sequencing of this T cell receptor beta chain was carried out in a study of blood T cell repertoires in COVID-19. The CDR3 spans 15 residues. Deletions cut 0 bases from V and 2 bases from J, with 8 bases between. Per the germline V gene, CDR1 is LGHDT and CDR2 is YNNKEL (reference sequence). This study enrolled people aged about 18 to 100 from about two dozen US geographic areas. TCRdb's copy holds only in-frame clones and misses some; the assay was immunoSEQ multiplex PCR. Among about 250,000 clones listed, 80% to 90% were seen once. The sample was PBMCs or T cells enriched from blood (not recorded which). This sequence was found in a young woman who had recovered from COVID-19. This sequence joins TRBV3-1 (or the pseudogene TRBV3-2) and TRBJ1-3, with a possible D match to TRBD1 (6 bases). CDR3 DNA sequence: TGTGCCAGCAGCCAAGATGCAGGGGCTGGAAACACCATATATTTT. This gives the protein CASSQDAGAGNTIYF.